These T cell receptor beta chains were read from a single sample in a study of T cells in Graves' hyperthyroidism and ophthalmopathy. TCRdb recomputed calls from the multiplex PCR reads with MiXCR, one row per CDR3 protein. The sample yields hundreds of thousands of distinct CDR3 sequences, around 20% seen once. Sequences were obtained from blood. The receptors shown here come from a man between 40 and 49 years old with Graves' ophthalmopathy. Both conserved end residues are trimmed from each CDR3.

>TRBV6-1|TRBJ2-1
ASLRLAGANEQF
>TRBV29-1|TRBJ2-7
SIRDLTYEQY
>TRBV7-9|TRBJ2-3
ASSRDYYTDTQY
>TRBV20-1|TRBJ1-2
SARDRGQANYGYT
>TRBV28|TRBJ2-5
ASSYQDGGGETQY
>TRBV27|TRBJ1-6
ASSPGTGKNSPLH
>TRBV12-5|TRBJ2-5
AGGPGTGLLETQY
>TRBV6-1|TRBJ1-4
ASSAGTQNEKLF
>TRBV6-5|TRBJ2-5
ASSYPPSETQY
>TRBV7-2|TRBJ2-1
ASSWLAGGVHNEQF
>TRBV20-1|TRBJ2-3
SARKTSGSADTQY
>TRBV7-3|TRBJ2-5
ASSSQGTSGGSKGTQY
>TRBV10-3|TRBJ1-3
AISVNRANSGNTIY
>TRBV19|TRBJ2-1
ASSSRTGRAPDEQF
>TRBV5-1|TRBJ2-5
ASNRGLLGETQY
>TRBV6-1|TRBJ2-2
ASRGPGTNTGELF
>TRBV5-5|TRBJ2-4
ASSLELAENIQY
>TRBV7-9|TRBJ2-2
ASSRFTSTGELF
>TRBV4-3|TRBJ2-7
ASSQEAATSGSDEQY
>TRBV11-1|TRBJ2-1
ASRKASGGAGEQF
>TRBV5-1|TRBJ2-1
ASSFLPGQEQF
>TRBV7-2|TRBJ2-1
ASSHGQHNEQF
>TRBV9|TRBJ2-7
ASSVVGTGPEQY
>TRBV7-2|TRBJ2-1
ASSLEAPTSGRGHEQF
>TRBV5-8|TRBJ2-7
ASRSEVRSYEQY